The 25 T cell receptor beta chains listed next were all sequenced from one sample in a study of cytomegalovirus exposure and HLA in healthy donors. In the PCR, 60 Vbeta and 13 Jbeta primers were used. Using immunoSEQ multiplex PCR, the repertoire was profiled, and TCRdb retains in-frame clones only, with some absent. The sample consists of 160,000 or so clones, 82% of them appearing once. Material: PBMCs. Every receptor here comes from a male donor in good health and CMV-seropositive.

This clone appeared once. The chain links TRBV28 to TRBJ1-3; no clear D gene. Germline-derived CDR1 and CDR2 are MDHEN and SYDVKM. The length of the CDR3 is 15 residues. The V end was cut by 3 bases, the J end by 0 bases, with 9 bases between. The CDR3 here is CASSFSGISGNTIYF. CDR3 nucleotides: TGTGCCAGCAGTTTTTCGGGGATCTCTGGAAACACCATATATTTT.

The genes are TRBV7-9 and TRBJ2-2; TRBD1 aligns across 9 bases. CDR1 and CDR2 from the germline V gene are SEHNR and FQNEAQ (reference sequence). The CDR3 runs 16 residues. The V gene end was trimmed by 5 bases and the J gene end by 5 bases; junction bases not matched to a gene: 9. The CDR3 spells CASSTRETGGTGELFF. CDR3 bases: TGTGCCAGCAGCACCCGAGAGACAGGGGGAACCGGGGAGCTGTTTTTT. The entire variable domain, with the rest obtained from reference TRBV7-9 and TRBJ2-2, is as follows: DTGVSQNPRHKITKRGQNVTFRCDPISEHNRLYWYRQTLGQGPEFLTYFQNEAQLEKSRLLSDRFSAERPKGSFSTLEIQRTEQGDSAMYLCASSTRETGGTGELFFGEGSRLTVL.

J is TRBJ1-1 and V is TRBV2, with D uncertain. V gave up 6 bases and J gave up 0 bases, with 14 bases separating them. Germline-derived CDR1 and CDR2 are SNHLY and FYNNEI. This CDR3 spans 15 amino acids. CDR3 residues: CASSPPQVLNTEAFF. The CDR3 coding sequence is TGTGCCAGCAGCCCTCCCCAGGTATTGAACACTGAAGCTTTCTTT. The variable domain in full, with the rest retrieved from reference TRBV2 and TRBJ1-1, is EPEVTQTPSHQVTQMGQEVILRCVPISNHLYFYWYRQILGQKVEFLVSFYNNEISEKSEIFDDQFSVERPDGSNFTLKIRSTKLEDSAMYFCASSPPQVLNTEAFFGQGTRLTVV.

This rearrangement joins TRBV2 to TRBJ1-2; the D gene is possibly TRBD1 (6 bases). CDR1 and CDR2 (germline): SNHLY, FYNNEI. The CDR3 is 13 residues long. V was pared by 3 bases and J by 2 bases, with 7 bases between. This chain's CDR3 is CASSDGQNYGYTF. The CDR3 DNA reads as TGTGCCAGCAGTGATGGACAGAACTATGGCTACACCTTC.

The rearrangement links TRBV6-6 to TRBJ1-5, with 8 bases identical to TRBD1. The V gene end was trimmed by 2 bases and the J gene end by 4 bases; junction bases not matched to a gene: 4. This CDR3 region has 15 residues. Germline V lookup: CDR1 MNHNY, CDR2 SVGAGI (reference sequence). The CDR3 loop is CASSYLGQGNQPQHF. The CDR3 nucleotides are TGTGCCAGCAGTTACCTCGGACAGGGAAATCAGCCCCAGCATTTT.

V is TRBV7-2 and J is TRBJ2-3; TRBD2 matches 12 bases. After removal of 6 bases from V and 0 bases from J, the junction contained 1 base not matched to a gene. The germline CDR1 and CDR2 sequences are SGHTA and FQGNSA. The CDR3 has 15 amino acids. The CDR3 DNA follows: TGTGCCAGCAGTGGACTAGCGGGAAGCACAGATACGCAGTATTTT. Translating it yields CASSGLAGSTDTQYF.

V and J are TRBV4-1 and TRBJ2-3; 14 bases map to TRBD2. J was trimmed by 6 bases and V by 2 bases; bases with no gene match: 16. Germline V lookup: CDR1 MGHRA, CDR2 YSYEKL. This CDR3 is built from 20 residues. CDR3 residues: CASSQRQGLAGGGGRDTQYF. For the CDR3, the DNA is TGCGCCAGCAGCCAAAGACAAGGACTAGCGGGGGGTGGAGGTAGGGATACGCAGTATTTT.

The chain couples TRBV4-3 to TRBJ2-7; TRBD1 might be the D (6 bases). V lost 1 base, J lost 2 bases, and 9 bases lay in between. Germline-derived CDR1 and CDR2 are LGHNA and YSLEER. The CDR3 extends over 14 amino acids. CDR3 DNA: TGCGCCAGCAGCCAAGCGGACAGACCCTACGAGCAGTACTTC. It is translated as CASSQADRPYEQYF.

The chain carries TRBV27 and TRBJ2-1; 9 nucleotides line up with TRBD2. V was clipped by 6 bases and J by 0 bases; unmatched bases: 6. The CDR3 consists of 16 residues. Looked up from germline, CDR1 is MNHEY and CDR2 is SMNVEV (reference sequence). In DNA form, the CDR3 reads TGTGCCAGCAGGTATAGCGGGAGAAGCTCCTACAATGAGCAGTTCTTC. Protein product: CASRYSGRSSYNEQFF.

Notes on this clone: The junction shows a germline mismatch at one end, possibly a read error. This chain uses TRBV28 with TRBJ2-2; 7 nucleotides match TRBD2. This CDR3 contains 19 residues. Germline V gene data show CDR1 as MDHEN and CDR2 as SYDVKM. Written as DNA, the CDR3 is TGTGCCAGCAGTTTAACGATCCAGGAAGCGGGGAGGAACGCCGGGGAGCTGTTTTTT. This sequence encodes CASSLTIQEAGRNAGELFF.

The CDR3 coding sequence is TGTGCCAGCAGCCAACGACTAGCGGGAGACCACGAGCAGTACTTC. Translating gives CASSQRLAGDHEQYF. The chain employs TRBV27 and TRBJ2-7; 12 positions agree with TRBD2. This CDR3 spans 15 amino acids. The germline V gene encodes CDR1 MNHEY and CDR2 SMNVEV (reference sequence). V lost 6 bases to trimming and J lost 5 bases; unmatched junction nucleotides: 8.

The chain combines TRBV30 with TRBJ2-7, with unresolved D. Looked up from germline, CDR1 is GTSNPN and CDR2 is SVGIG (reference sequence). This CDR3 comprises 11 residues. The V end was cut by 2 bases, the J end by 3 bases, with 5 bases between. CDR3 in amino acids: CAWSPGYEQYF. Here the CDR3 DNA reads TGTGCCTGGAGTCCCGGCTACGAGCAGTACTTC.

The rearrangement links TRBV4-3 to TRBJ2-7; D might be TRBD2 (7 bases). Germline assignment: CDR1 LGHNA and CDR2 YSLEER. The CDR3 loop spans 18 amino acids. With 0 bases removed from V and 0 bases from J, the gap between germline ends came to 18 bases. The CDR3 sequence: CASSQDLGGGAISYEQYF. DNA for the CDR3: TGCGCCAGCAGCCAAGATTTGGGAGGGGGGGCTATCTCCTACGAGCAGTACTTC.

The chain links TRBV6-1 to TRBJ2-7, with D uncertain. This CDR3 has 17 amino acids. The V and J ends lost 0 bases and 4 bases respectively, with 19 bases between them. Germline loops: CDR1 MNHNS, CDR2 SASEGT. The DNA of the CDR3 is TGTGCCAGCAGTGAAGCGCATTCACAGCTCCCGGTGTACGAGCAGTACTTC. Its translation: CASSEAHSQLPVYEQYF.

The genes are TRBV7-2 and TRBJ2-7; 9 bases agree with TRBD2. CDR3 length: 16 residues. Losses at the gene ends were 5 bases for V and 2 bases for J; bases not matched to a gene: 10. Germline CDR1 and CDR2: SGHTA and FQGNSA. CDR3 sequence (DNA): TGTGCCAGCAGCCCCTCCAGCGGGAGGTTTACCTACGAGCAGTACTTC. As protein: CASSPSSGRFTYEQYF.

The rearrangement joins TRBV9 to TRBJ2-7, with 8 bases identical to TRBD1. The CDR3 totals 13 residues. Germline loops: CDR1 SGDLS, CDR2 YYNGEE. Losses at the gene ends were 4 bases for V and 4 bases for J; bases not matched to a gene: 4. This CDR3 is CASSPRGLYEQYF. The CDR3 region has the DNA TGTGCCAGCAGCCCCAGGGGGCTGTACGAGCAGTACTTC.

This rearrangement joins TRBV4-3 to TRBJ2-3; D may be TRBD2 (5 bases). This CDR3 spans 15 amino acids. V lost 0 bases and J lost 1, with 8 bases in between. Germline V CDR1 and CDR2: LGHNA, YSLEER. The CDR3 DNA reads TGCGCCAGCAGCCAAGAGGGAGTGGGCACAGATACGCAGTATTTT. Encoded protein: CASSQEGVGTDTQYF.

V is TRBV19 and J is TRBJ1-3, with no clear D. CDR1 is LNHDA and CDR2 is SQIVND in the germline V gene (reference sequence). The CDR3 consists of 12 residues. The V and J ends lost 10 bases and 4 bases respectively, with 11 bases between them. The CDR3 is CATNQEGNTIYF. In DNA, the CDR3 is TGTGCCACCAACCAGGAAGGAAACACCATATATTTT.

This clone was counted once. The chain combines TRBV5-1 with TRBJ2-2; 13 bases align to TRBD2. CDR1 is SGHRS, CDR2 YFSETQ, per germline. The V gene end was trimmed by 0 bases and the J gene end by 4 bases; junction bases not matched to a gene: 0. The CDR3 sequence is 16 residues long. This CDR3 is CASSLGLAGGTGELFF. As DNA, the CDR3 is TGCGCCAGCAGCTTGGGACTAGCGGGAGGCACCGGGGAGCTGTTTTTT.

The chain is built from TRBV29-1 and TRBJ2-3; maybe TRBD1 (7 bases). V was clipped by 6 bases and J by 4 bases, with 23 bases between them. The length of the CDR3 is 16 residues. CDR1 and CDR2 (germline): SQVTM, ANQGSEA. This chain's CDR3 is CSVGGERQGLADTQYF. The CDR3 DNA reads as TGCAGCGTCGGGGGAGAGAGACAGGGATTAGCAGATACGCAGTATTTT.

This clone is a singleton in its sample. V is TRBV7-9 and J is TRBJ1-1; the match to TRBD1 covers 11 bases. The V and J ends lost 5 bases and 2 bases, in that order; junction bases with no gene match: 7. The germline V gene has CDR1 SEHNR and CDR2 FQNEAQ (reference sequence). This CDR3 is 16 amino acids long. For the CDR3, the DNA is TGTGCCAGCAGCCCCGGGACAGGGGGTCCAAACACTGAAGCTTTCTTT. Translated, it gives CASSPGTGGPNTEAFF.

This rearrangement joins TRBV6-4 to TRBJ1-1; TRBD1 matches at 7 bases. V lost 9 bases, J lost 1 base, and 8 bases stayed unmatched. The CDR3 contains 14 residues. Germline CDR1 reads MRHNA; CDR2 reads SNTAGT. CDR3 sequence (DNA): TGTGCCAGTGAGGGGGCAGCTAAGAACACTGAAGCTTTCTTT. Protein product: CASEGAAKNTEAFF.

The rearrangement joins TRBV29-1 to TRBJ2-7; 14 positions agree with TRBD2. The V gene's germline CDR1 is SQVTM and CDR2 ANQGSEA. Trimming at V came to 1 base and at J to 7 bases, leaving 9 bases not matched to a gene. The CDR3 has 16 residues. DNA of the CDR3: TGCAGCGTTGAAGGTCGACTAGCGGGGGGGGCCCGAGAGCAGTACTTC. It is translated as CSVEGRLAGGAREQYF.

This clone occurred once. CDR3 loop: CASTRTGGQGYEQYF. The CDR3 DNA sequence: TGTGCCAGCACTCGTACGGGGGGACAGGGCTACGAGCAGTACTTC. The chain links TRBV2 to TRBJ2-7, with TRBD1 matching over 9 bases. V was pared by 7 bases and J by 3 bases, with 10 bases of the junction left unmatched. Germline CDR1 SNHLY, CDR2 FYNNEI. The CDR3 has 15 residues. The whole variable domain, remainder taken from reference TRBV2 and TRBJ2-7, is EPEVTQTPSHQVTQMGQEVILRCVPISNHLYFYWYRQILGQKVEFLVSFYNNEISEKSEIFDDQFSVERPDGSNFTLKIRSTKLEDSAMYFCASTRTGGQGYEQYFGPGTRLTVT.

In DNA form, the CDR3 reads TGTGCCAGCAGCGAGCGATCGGGGGGGGCCCCGGGTAGGGTTGACTATGGCTACACCTTC. Translating gives CASSERSGGAPGRVDYGYTF. The J gene is TRBJ1-2, the V gene TRBV9; D possibly corresponds to TRBD1 (6 bases). Germline CDR1 SGDLS, CDR2 YYNGEE. The CDR3 has 20 residues. V dropped 3 bases and J dropped 3 bases, with 30 bases sitting between them.